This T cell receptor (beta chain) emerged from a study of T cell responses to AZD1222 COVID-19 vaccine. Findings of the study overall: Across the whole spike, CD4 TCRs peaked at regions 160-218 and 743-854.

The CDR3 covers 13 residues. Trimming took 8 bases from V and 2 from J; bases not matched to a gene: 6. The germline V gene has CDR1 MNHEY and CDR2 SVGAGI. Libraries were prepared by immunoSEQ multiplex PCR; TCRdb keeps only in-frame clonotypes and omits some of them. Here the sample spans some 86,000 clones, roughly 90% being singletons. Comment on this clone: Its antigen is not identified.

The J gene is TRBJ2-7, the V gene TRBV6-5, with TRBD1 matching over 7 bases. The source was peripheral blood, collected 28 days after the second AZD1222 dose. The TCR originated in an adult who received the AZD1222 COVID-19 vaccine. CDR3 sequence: CASGVGQPYEQYF. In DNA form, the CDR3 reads TGTGCCAGCGGGGTGGGACAGCCCTACGAGCAGTACTTC.